This T cell receptor (beta chain) was observed in a study of T cells in localized non-small cell lung cancer. This CDR3 comprises 14 residues. Germline V gives CDR1 GTSNPN, CDR2 SVGIG (reference sequence). V lost 0 bases to trimming and J lost 8 bases, with 13 bases between them. The data were produced by immunoSEQ multiplex PCR, yet TCRdb's version contains in-frame clones alone and is incomplete. The data hold 20,000 to 25,000 clones, with around nine tenths observed a single time. V is TRBV30 and J is TRBJ1-4, with D unresolved. The sample was peripheral blood, taken before any cancer treatment. The receptor's source is a female donor aged 60 or older with stage I lung adenocarcinoma. The CDR3 sequence is CAWSVPGLGEKLFF. CDR3 DNA: TGTGCCTGGAGTGTACCGGGGTTAGGCGAAAAACTGTTTTTT.